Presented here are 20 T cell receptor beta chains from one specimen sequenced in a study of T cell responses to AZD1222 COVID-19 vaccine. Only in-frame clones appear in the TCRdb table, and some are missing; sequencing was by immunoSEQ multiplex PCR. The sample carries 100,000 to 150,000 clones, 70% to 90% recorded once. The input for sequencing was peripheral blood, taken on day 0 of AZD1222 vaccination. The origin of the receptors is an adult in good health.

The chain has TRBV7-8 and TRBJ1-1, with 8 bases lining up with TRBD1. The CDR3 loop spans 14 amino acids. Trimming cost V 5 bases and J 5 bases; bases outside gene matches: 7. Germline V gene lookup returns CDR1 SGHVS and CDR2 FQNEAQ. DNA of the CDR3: TGTGCCAGCAGCCTCCAGGGGGCGGGAACTGAAGCTTTCTTT. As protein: CASSLQGAGTEAFF.

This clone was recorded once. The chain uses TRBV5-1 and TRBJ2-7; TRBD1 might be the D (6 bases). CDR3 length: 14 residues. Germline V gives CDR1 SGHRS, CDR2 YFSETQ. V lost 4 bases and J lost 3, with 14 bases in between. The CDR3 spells CASSPRDRYYEQYF. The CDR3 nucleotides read TGCGCCAGCAGCCCACGAGACAGGTACTACGAGCAGTACTTC.

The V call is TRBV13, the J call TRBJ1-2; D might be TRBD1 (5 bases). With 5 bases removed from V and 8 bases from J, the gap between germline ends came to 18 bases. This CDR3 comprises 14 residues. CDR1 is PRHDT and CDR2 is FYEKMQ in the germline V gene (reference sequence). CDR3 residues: CASSPVGHQGGYTF. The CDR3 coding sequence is TGTGCCAGCAGCCCGGTCGGACACCAAGGGGGCTACACCTTC.

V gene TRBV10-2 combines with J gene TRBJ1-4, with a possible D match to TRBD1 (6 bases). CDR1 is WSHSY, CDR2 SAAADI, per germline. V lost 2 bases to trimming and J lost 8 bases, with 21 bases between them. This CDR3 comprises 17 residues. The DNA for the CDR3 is TGCGCCAGCAGTGAGACCACCTTTGGGGGCGGCCGAGAAAAACTGTTTTTT. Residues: CASSETTFGGGREKLFF.

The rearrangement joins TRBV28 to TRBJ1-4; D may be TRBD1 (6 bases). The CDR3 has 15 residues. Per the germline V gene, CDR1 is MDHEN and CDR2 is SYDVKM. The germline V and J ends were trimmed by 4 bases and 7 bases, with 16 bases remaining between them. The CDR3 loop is CASSSPGGGFEKLFF. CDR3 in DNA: TGTGCCAGCAGTTCGCCCGGTGGGGGCTTTGAAAAACTGTTTTTT.

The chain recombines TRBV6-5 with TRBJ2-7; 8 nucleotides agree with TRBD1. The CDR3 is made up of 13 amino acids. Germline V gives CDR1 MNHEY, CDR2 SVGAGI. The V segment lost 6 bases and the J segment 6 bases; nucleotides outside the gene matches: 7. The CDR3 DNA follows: TGTGCCAGCAGACTCGGACAGGGATCCGAGCAGTACTTC. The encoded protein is CASRLGQGSEQYF.

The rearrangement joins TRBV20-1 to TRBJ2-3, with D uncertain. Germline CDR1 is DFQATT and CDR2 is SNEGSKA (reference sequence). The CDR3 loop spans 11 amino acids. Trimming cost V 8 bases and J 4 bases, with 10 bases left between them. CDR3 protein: CSLPAPDTQYF. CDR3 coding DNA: TGCAGTCTACCGGCCCCAGATACGCAGTATTTT.

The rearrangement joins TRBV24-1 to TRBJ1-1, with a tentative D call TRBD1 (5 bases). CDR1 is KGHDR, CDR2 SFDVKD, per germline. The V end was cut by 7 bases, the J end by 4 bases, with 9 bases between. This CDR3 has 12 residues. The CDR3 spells CATSQRGTEAFF. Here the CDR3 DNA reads TGTGCCACCAGCCAGAGGGGCACTGAAGCTTTCTTT.

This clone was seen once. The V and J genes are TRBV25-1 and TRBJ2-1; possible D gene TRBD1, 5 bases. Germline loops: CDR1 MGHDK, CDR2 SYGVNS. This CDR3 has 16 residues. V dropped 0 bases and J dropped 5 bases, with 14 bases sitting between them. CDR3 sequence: CASSEYLGDSNNEQFF. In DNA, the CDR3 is TGTGCCAGCAGTGAATATCTTGGAGACAGTAACAATGAGCAGTTCTTC.

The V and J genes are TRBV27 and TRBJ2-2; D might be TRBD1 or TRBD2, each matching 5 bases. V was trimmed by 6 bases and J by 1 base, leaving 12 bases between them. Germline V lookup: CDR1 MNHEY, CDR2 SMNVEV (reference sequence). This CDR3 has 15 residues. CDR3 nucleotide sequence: TGTGCCAGCAGGCCGGGGCAGGTGAACACCGGGGAGCTGTTTTTT. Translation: CASRPGQVNTGELFF.

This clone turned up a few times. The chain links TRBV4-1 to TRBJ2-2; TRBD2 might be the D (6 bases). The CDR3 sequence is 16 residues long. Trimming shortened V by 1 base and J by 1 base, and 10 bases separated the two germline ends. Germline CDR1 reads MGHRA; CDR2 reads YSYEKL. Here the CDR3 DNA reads TGCGCCAGCAGCCAAGCTTGGGGGGTGAACACCGGGGAGCTGTTTTTT. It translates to CASSQAWGVNTGELFF.

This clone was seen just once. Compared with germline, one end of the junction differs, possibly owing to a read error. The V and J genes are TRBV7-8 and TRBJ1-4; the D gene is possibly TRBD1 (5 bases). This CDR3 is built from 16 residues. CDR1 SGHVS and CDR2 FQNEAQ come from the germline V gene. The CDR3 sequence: CASRLAGWGSNEKLFF. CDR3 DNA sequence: TGTGCCAGCAGGTTAGCCGGCTGGGGGTCTAATGAAAAACTGTTTTTT. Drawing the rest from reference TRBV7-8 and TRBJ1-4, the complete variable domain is GAGVSQSPRYKVAKRGQDVALRCDPISGHVSLFWYQQALGQGPEFLTYFQNEAQLDKSGLPSDRFFAERPEGSVSTLKIQRTQQEDSAVYLCASRLAGWGSNEKLFFGSGTQLSVL.

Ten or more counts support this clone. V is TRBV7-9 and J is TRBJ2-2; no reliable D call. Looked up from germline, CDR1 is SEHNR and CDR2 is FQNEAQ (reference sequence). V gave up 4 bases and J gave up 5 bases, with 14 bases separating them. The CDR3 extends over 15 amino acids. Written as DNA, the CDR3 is TGTGCCAGCAGCTCACCCAGACGGGCGACCGGGGAGCTGTTTTTT. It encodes CASSSPRRATGELFF.

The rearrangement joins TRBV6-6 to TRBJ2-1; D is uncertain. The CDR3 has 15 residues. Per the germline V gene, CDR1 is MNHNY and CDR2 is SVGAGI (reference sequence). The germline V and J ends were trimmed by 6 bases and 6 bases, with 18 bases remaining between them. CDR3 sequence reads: CASSPATPTGNEQFF. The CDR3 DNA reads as TGTGCCAGCAGCCCAGCTACCCCAACGGGCAATGAGCAGTTCTTC.

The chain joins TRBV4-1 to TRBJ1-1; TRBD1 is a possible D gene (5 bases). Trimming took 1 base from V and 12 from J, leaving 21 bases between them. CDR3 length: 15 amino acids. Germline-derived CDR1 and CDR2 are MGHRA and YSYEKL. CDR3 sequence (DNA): TGCGCCAGCAGCCAAGGAGGCCCTATCCTTCAGGGAACTTTCTTT. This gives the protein CASSQGGPILQGTFF.

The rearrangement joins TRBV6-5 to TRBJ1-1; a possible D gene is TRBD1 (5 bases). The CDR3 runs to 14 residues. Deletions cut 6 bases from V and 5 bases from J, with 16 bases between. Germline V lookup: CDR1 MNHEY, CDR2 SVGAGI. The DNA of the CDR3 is TGTGCCAGCAGCCAGGCTGGGGCGGAGACTGAAGCTTTCTTT. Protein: CASSQAGAETEAFF.

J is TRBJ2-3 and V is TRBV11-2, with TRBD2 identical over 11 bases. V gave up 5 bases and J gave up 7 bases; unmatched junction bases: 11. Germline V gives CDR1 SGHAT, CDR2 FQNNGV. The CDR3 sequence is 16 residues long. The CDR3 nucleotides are TGTGCCAGCAGCCCTGGACCTAGCGGGGGGCGATATACGCAGTATTTT. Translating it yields CASSPGPSGGRYTQYF. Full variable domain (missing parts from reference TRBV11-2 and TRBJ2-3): EAGVAQSPRYKIIEKRQSVAFWCNPISGHATLYWYQQILGQGPKLLIQFQNNGVVDDSQLPKDRFSAERLKGVDSTLKIQPAKLEDSAVYLCASSPGPSGGRYTQYFGPGTRLTVL.

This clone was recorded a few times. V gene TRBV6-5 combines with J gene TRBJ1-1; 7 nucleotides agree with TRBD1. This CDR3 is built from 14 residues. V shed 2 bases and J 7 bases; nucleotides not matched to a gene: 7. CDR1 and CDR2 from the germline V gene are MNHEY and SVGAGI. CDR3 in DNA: TGTGCCAGCAGTTACCGAGGGGGCCAAGGTGAAGCTTTCTTT. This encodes CASSYRGGQGEAFF.

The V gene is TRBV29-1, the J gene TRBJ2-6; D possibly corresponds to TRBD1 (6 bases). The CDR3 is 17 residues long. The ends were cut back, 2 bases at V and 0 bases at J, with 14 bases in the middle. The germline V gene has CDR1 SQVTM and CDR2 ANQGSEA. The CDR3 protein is CSVEIGRGPSGANVLTF. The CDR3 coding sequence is TGCAGCGTTGAAATCGGCAGGGGACCCTCTGGGGCCAACGTCCTGACTTTC. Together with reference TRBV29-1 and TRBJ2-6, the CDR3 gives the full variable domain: SAVISQKPSRDICQRGTSLTIQCQVDSQVTMMFWYRQQPGQSLTLIATANQGSEATYESGFVIDKFPISRPNLTFSTLTVSNMSPEDSSIYLCSVEIGRGPSGANVLTFGAGSRLTVL.

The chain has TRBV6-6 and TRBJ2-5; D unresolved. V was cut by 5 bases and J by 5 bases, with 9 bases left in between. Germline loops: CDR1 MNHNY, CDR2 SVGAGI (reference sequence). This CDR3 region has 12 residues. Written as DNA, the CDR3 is TGTGCCAGCAGTGGCCTAGGGGAGACCCAGTACTTC. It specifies CASSGLGETQYF.